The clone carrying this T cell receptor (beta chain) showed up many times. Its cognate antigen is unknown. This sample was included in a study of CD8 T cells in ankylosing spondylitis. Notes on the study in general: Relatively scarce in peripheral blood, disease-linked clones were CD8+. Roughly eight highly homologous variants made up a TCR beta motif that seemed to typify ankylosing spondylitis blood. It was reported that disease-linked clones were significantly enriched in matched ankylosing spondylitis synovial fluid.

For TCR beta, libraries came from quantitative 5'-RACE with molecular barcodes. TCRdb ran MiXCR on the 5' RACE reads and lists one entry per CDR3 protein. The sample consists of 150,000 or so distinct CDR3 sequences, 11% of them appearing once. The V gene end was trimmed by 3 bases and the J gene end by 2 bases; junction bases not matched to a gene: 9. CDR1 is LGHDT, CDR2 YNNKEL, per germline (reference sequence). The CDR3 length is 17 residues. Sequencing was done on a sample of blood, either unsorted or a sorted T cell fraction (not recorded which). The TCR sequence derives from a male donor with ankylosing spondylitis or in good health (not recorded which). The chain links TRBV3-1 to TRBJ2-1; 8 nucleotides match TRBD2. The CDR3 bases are TGTGCCAGCAGCCAGGGGACCGGGACTAGACCCTACAATGAGCAGTTCTTC. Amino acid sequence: CASSQGTGTRPYNEQFF.